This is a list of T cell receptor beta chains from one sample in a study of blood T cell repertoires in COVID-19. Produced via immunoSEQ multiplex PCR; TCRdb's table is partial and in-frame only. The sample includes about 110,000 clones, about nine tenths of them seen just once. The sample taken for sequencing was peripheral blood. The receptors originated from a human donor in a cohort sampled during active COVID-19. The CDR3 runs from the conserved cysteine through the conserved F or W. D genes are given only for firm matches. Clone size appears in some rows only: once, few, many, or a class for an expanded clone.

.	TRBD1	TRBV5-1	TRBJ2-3	CASSGTARSNTDTQYF	TGCGCCAGCAGCGGGACAGCCAGATCTAACACAGATACGCAGTATTTT
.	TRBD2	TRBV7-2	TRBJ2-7	CASSLVLAAHYEQYF	TGTGCCAGCAGCTTAGTACTAGCGGCCCACTACGAGCAGTACTTC
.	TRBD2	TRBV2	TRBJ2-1	CASRPGLAGHLFF	TGTGCCAGCAGACCAGGACTAGCGGGTCACCTGTTCTTC
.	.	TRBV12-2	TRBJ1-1	CASRLASTGNTEAFF	TGTGCAAGTCGCTTAGCTTCGACAGGGAACACTGAAGCTTTCTTT
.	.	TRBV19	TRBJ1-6	CASSTHSGNSPLHF	TGTGCCAGTAGTACACACAGCGGGAATTCACCCCTCCACTTT
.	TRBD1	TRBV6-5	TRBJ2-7	CASTGQGPYEQYF	TGTGCCAGCACCGGACAGGGACCCTACGAGCAGTACTTC
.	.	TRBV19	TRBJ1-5	CASTQGPDGQHF	TGTGCCAGTACTCAGGGCCCCGACGGACAGCATTTT
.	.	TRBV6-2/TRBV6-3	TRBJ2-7	CASSQGISEQYF	TGTGCCAGCAGCCAGGGGATATCCGAGCAGTACTTC
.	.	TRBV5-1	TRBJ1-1	CASSFGRLNTEAFF	TGCGCCAGCAGCTTCGGGAGGTTGAACACTGAAGCTTTCTTT
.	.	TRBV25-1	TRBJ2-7	CASSERAGLSYEQYF	TGTGCCAGCAGTGAAAGGGCGGGGCTGTCCTACGAGCAGTACTTC
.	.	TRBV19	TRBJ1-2	CASSIWRRGGGYTF	TGTGCCAGTAGTATCTGGAGAAGGGGCGGTGGCTACACCTTC
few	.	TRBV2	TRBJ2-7	CASRSYEQYF	TGTGCCAGCAGGAGCTACGAGCAGTACTTC
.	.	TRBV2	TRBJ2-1	CASMNPMRQFDEQFF	TGTGCCAGCATGAACCCCATGAGGCAGTTTGATGAGCAGTTCTTC
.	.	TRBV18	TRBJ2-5	CASSPPRSRGETQYF	TGTGCCAGCTCACCACCTAGGAGTAGAGGAGAGACCCAGTACTTC
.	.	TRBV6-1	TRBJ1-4	CASSERVMFEKLFF	TGTGCCAGCAGTGAACGGGTGATGTTTGAAAAACTGTTTTTT
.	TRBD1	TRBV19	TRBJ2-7	CASSHKGQGIYEQYF	TGTGCCAGTAGTCATAAGGGACAGGGGATCTACGAGCAGTACTTC
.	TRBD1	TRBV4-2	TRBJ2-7	CASSQGQGGSYEQYF	TGTGCCAGCAGCCAAGGACAGGGCGGCTCCTACGAGCAGTACTTC
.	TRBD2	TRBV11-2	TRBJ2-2	CASSSWTSGNSYTGELFF	TGTGCCAGCAGCTCATGGACTAGCGGGAATTCGTACACCGGGGAGCTGTTTTTT
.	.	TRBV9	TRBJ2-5	CASSVGTAHQETQYF	TGTGCCAGCAGCGTTGGGACTGCCCACCAAGAGACCCAGTACTTC
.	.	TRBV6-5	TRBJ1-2	CASRLGEGIYGYTF	TGTGCCAGCAGGTTGGGAGAGGGAATCTATGGCTACACCTTC
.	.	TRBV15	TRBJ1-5	CATSRDLVTGSFGNQPQHF	TGTGCCACCAGCAGAGATCTTGTGACAGGCTCGTTTGGCAATCAGCCCCAGCATTTT
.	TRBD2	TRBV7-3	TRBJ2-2	CASSHGRGANTGELFF	TGTGCCAGCAGCCACGGGAGGGGAGCGAACACCGGGGAGCTGTTTTTT
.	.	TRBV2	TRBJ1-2	CASRSLRGSLYGYTF	TGTGCCAGCAGGTCCTTACGGGGATCCCTCTATGGCTACACCTTC
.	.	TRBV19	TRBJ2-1	CASSRGGSYNEQFF	TGTGCCAGTTCGCGAGGGGGCTCCTACAATGAGCAGTTCTTC
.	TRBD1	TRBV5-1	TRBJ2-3	CASSSDRGDTQYF	TGCGCCAGCAGCTCGGACAGGGGAGATACGCAGTATTTT
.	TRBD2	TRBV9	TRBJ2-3	CASSVSGGRGRFTQYF	TGTGCCAGCAGCGTCAGTGGCGGGAGGGGTCGGTTTACGCAGTATTTT
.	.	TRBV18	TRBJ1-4	CASSPPNRELNEKLFF	TGTGCCAGCTCACCACCGAATCGCGAGCTGAATGAAAAACTGTTTTTT